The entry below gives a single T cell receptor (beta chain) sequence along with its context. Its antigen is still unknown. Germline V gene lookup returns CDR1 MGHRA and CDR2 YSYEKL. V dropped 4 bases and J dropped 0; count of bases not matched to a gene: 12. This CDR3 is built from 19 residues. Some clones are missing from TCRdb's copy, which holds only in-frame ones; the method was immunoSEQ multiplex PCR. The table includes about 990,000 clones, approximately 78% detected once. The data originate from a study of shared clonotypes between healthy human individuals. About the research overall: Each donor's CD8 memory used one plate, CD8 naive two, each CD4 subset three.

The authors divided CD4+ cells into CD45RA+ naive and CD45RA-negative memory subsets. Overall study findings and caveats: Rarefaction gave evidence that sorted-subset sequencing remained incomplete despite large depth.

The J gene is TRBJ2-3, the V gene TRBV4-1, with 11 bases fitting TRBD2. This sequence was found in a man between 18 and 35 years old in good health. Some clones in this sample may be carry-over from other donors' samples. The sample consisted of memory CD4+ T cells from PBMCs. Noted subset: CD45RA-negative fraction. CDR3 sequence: CASSRGLAATLDSTDTQYF. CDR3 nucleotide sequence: TGCGCCAGCAGCCGGGGACTAGCGGCTACACTCGATAGCACAGATACGCAGTATTTT.